This T cell receptor beta chain was captured by sequencing in a study of blood T cell repertoires in COVID-19. Looked up from germline, CDR1 is ENHRY and CDR2 is SYGVKD. The V segment lost 5 bases and the J segment 3 bases; nucleotides outside the gene matches: 5. This CDR3 is built from 15 residues. Authors' analysis steps: Reference gene primer amplification yielded estimated nucleated cell counts. The table came from immunoSEQ multiplex PCR; TCRdb's copy has only in-frame clones and leaves some out. The V and J calls and clone size are taken from that table; D and trimming were inferred from the DNA. Here the sample spans around 240,000 clones, approximately 80% being singletons.

The chain recombines TRBV10-3 with TRBJ2-5, with TRBD1 identical over 11 bases. The sample consisted of peripheral blood. The receptor comes from a woman between 45 and 65 years old with acute or convalescent COVID-19. This CDR3 is CAISLRTGGKETQYF. CDR3 sequence (DNA): TGTGCCATCAGTTTAAGGACAGGGGGCAAAGAGACCCAGTACTTC.